The 3 T cell receptor beta chains in this list originate from one sample, sequenced in a study of PD-1 blockade in classical Hodgkin lymphoma. Measured with immunoSEQ multiplex PCR; TCRdb has only the in-frame clones, and not every one. The profile shows 100,000 or so clones, approximately 89% of them singletons. Regarding time point: cycle 4 day 1 (C4D1), after 5 to 7 weeks of nivolumab. Every patient had relapsed following autologous stem cell transplantation, and cohorts differed in brentuximab vedotin exposure. Sample: peripheral blood mononuclear cells (PBMCs), taken before the fourth cycle of nivolumab. The receptors originated from a human donor with classical Hodgkin lymphoma.

The V gene is TRBV30, the J gene TRBJ1-5; D is uncertain. Looked up from germline, CDR1 is GTSNPN and CDR2 is SVGIG (reference sequence). V dropped 5 bases and J dropped 7 bases, with 9 bases sitting between them. The CDR3 sequence is 11 residues long. The CDR3 here is CAWSEGQPQHF. The CDR3 DNA reads as TGTGCCTGGTCCGAGGGACAGCCCCAGCATTTT. Using reference TRBV30 and TRBJ1-5 for the parts outside the CDR3, the full variable domain is SQTIHQWPATLVQPVGSPLSLECTVEGTSNPNLYWYRQAAGRGLQLLFYSVGIGQISSEVPQNLSASRPQDRQFILSSKKLLLSDSGFYLCAWSEGQPQHFGDGTRLSIL.

The DNA of the CDR3 is TGTGCCAGCAGTGGAAGTGTGGGGGGTGGCTACACCTTC. It is translated as CASSGSVGGGYTF. This chain joins TRBV6-1 and TRBJ1-2; D perhaps matches TRBD1 (5 bases). The CDR3 has 13 residues. CDR1 is MNHNS, CDR2 SASEGT, per germline. The germline V and J ends were trimmed by 4 bases and 7 bases, with 13 bases remaining between them.

J is TRBJ1-2 and V is TRBV4-2; possible D gene TRBD1, 5 bases. CDR3 size: 15 residues. Germline-derived CDR1 and CDR2 are LGHNA and YNFKEQ. Trimming took off 0 bases at V and 4 bases at J, with 12 bases between the two ends. In nucleotides, the CDR3 is TGTGCCAGCAGCCAAGATCGAGACAGTCCCTATGGCTACACCTTC. Its protein is CASSQDRDSPYGYTF.